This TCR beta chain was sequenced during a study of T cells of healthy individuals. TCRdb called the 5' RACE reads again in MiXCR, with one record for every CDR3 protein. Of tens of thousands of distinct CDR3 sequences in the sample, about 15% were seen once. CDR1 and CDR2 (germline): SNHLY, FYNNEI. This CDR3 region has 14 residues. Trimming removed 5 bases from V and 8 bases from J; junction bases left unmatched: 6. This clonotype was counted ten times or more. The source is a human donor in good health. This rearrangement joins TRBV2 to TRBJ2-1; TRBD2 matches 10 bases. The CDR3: CASSPGLARHEQFF. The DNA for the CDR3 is TGTGCCAGCAGTCCGGGACTAGCGCGGCATGAGCAGTTCTTC.